These 20 T cell receptor beta chains were sequenced from one sample in a study of radiation and T cells in renal cell carcinoma (TCRdb year 2020). What this sample's time point label stands for: blood 4 weeks post-SBRT, at nephrectomy. The treatment or condition label, read with the paper, signifies: 15 Gy SBRT to primary tumor, nephrectomy 4 weeks later. The library was built by means of the immunoSEQ multiplex PCR assay. Not all clones reach the TCRdb copy of this immuneACCESS table, which keeps in-frame sequences only. Checked studies attribute under half of the gap to unresolved V genes and leave the rest unexplained. For this sample there are around 170,000 clones; about 87% appear just once. The top ten clones comprise about 10% of the sample. This material consisted of blood, taken from a patient whose treatment included radiotherapy and nephrectomy. These receptors were taken from a woman in her fifties or sixties with renal cell carcinoma.

The chain has TRBV7-6 and TRBJ2-1, with D perhaps TRBD1 (5 bases). V lost 5 bases, J lost 0 bases, and 14 bases lay in between. The CDR3 is 16 amino acids. Germline V gene lookup returns CDR1 SGHVS and CDR2 FNYEAQ. For the CDR3, the DNA is TGTGCCAGCAGCAGCGACAGCGTCAGCTCCTACAATGAGCAGTTCTTC. As protein: CASSSDSVSSYNEQFF.

This sequence joins TRBV10-3 and TRBJ2-5; 7 bases are a match to TRBD2. Germline CDR1 reads ENHRY; CDR2 reads SYGVKD. The J segment lost 4 bases and the V segment lost 10 bases, leaving 12 bases of the junction unmatched. This CDR3 has 14 amino acids. The CDR3 protein is CATWGAGFLETQYF. The DNA for the CDR3 is TGTGCCACGTGGGGAGCGGGGTTTTTAGAGACCCAGTACTTC.

This chain joins TRBV2 and TRBJ1-6; D is perhaps TRBD1 (5 bases). Trimming took 3 bases from V and 7 from J, leaving 10 bases between them. CDR1 SNHLY and CDR2 FYNNEI come from the germline V gene. The CDR3 spans 14 residues. CDR3 bases: TGTGCCAGCAGTGAGGGCTACAGGAATTCACCCCTCCACTTT. Amino acids: CASSEGYRNSPLHF.

CDR3 loop: CASSRDRAYGYTF. CDR3 in DNA: TGCGCCAGCAGCCGGGACAGGGCATATGGCTACACCTTC. V is TRBV5-1 and J is TRBJ1-2; 9 bases line up with TRBD1. Germline V lookup: CDR1 SGHRS, CDR2 YFSETQ. V lost 4 bases and J lost 5; bases outside the gene matches: 3. The CDR3 spans 13 residues.

The chain joins TRBV7-9 to TRBJ1-3; 9 bases agree with TRBD1. The germline gives CDR1 SEHNR, CDR2 FQNEAQ (reference sequence). V dropped 3 bases and J dropped 4; count of bases not matched to a gene: 10. The CDR3 covers 17 residues. CDR3 sequence reads: CASSFPPKDRGGNTIYF. CDR3 sequence (DNA): TGTGCCAGCAGCTTCCCACCGAAGGACAGGGGCGGAAACACCATATATTTT.

V is TRBV7-6 and J is TRBJ1-6; no reliable D call. The V gene's germline CDR1 is SGHVS and CDR2 FNYEAQ. Trimming shortened V by 2 bases and J by 10 bases, and 12 bases separated the two germline ends. The CDR3 consists of 14 residues. This CDR3 is CASSLSGLGSPLHF. DNA for the CDR3: TGTGCCAGCAGCTTATCGGGTCTCGGCTCACCCCTCCACTTT.

This clone was observed a few times. The genes are TRBV29-1 and TRBJ1-1; D is perhaps TRBD1 (6 bases). The CDR3 totals 15 residues. V lost 4 bases and J lost 3, with 18 bases in between. Germline loops: CDR1 SQVTM, CDR2 ANQGSEA. This CDR3 is CSVAWGPRVDTEAFF. The CDR3 region has the DNA TGCAGCGTTGCCTGGGGGCCCCGGGTGGACACTGAAGCTTTCTTT.

The CDR3 sequence is CASSLRQTYTDTQYF. CDR3 coding DNA: TGTGCCAGCAGCTTAAGGCAGACTTACACAGATACGCAGTATTTT. The chain couples TRBV7-9 to TRBJ2-3, with D unclear. The CDR3 length is 15 residues. V was cut by 2 bases and J by 2 bases, with 11 bases left in between. The germline CDR1 and CDR2 sequences are SEHNR and FQNEAQ (reference sequence).

This clone was observed once. The V and J genes are TRBV5-4 and TRBJ2-3; 9 nucleotides line up with TRBD2. Unmatched junction bases numbered 5, after V lost 3 bases and J lost 0 bases. The CDR3 is 16 residues long. CDR1 and CDR2 from the germline V gene are SGHNT and YYREEE (reference sequence). CDR3 sequence reads: CASSWAGGRSTDTQYF. The CDR3 DNA reads as TGTGCCAGCAGCTGGGCGGGGGGGCGAAGCACAGATACGCAGTATTTT. Full variable domain (missing parts from reference TRBV5-4 and TRBJ2-3): ETGVTQSPTHLIKTRGQQVTLRCSSQSGHNTVSWYQQALGQGPQFIFQYYREEENGRGNFPPRFSGLQFPNYSSELNVNALELDDSALYLCASSWAGGRSTDTQYFGPGTRLTVL.

As concerns this clone: Within the sample, other DNA sequences also encode this same CDR3. The chain recombines TRBV2 with TRBJ1-5; 7 positions match TRBD1. Trimming cost V 3 bases and J 2 bases; bases outside gene matches: 1. The germline gives CDR1 SNHLY, CDR2 FYNNEI. This CDR3 region has 14 residues. The CDR3: CASSDQGGNQPQHF. CDR3 DNA sequence: TGTGCCAGCAGTGATCAGGGGGGCAATCAGCCCCAGCATTTT.

The chain couples TRBV5-1 to TRBJ2-2; the D gene is possibly TRBD1 (5 bases). Trimming removed 2 bases at V and 6 bases at J, with 14 bases between. The CDR3 runs to 15 residues. The germline V gene has CDR1 SGHRS and CDR2 YFSETQ. The CDR3 DNA reads as TGCGCCAGCAGCTTCCGGACAACTAACGCCGGGGAGCTGTTTTTT. Translating gives CASSFRTTNAGELFF.

This rearrangement joins TRBV19 to TRBJ1-5; 7 nucleotides line up with TRBD1. With 5 bases clipped from V and 6 bases from J, the junction kept 13 bases outside the gene matches. In germline, CDR1 is LNHDA, CDR2 SQIVND (reference sequence). The CDR3 is made up of 16 amino acids. The CDR3: CASSASQGRFGQPQHF. The CDR3 DNA follows: TGTGCCAGTAGTGCCTCACAGGGGAGGTTTGGTCAGCCCCAGCATTTT.

This chain links TRBV6-1 with TRBJ1-1; D is possibly TRBD1 (5 bases). With 3 bases removed from V and 4 bases from J, the gap between germline ends came to 21 bases. Germline loops: CDR1 MNHNS, CDR2 SASEGT. The length of the CDR3 is 17 residues. CDR3 in amino acids: CASSDSSLAPGGTEAFF. The CDR3 region has the DNA TGTGCCAGCAGTGATTCCTCATTGGCCCCGGGGGGCACTGAAGCTTTCTTT.

This clone was recorded once. This chain uses TRBV6-4 with TRBJ1-2; no firm D call. CDR3 length: 12 residues. Trimming removed 2 bases from V and 8 bases from J, with 9 bases in between. CDR1 and CDR2 from the germline V gene are MRHNA and SNTAGT. CDR3 DNA: TGTGCCAGCAGTGACAATGTTGGAGGCTACACCTTC. Translated: CASSDNVGGYTF.

The chain couples TRBV6-5 to TRBJ1-2; 9 nucleotides agree with TRBD1. V dropped 7 bases and J dropped 3; count of bases not matched to a gene: 9. The CDR3 has 15 residues. Germline V lookup: CDR1 MNHEY, CDR2 SVGAGI. The DNA for the CDR3 is TGTGCCAGCACCCGGACAGGGGACGGGTACTATGGCTACACCTTC. It is translated as CASTRTGDGYYGYTF.

This chain connects TRBV7-8 to TRBJ1-5; maybe TRBD1 (6 bases). V lost 3 bases and J 7 bases, leaving 10 bases between the germline ends. Per the germline V gene, CDR1 is SGHVS and CDR2 is FQNEAQ. The CDR3 consists of 13 residues. CDR3 sequence reads: CASSFYGQQPQHF. DNA for the CDR3: TGTGCCAGCAGCTTCTACGGACAGCAGCCCCAGCATTTT. The full variable domain, in which reference TRBV7-8 and TRBJ1-5 provide the parts outside the CDR3, is GAGVSQSPRYKVAKRGQDVALRCDPISGHVSLFWYQQALGQGPEFLTYFQNEAQLDKSGLPSDRFFAERPEGSVSTLKIQRTQQEDSAVYLCASSFYGQQPQHFGDGTRLSIL.

The rearrangement joins TRBV6-5 to TRBJ1-5, with no clear D. The CDR3 has 13 amino acids. CDR1 is MNHEY and CDR2 is SVGAGI in the germline V gene. The V gene lost 4 bases and the J gene lost 5 bases, with 9 bases spanning the gap. CDR3 DNA: TGTGCCAGCAGTTTTCGGGAGGATCAGCCCCAGCATTTT. Residues: CASSFREDQPQHF.

The genes are TRBV6-5 and TRBJ1-1; weak D call: TRBD1 (6 bases). Germline CDR1 and CDR2: MNHEY and SVGAGI. The germline V and J ends were trimmed by 8 bases and 0 bases, with 13 bases remaining between them. The CDR3 spans 14 residues. The DNA of the CDR3 is TGTGCCAGCCAAAACAGGGCGGTGAACACTGAAGCTTTCTTT. This sequence encodes CASQNRAVNTEAFF.

J is TRBJ1-1 and V is TRBV6-5, with 9 bases fitting TRBD1. Germline V lookup: CDR1 MNHEY, CDR2 SVGAGI. The V gene end was trimmed by 2 bases and the J gene end by 3 bases; junction bases not matched to a gene: 4. This CDR3 has 15 residues. CDR3 in DNA: TGTGCCAGCAGTTACAACAGGGGGCCGGACACTGAAGCTTTCTTT. The encoded protein is CASSYNRGPDTEAFF.

The chain is built from TRBV7-2 and TRBJ2-4; D unclear. CDR1 SGHTA and CDR2 FQGNSA come from the germline V gene. The CDR3 is 11 amino acids. Trimming stripped 5 bases from V and 7 bases from J, with 6 bases between. The CDR3 DNA sequence: TGTGCCAGCAGCGACCGGAACATTCAGTACTTC. This sequence encodes CASSDRNIQYF. The whole variable domain, filled in from reference TRBV7-2 and TRBJ2-4, reads GAGVSQSPSNKVTEKGKDVELRCDPISGHTALYWYRQSLGQGLEFLIYFQGNSAPDKSGLPSDRFSAERTGGSVSTLTIQRTQQEDSAVYLCASSDRNIQYFGAGTRLSVL.